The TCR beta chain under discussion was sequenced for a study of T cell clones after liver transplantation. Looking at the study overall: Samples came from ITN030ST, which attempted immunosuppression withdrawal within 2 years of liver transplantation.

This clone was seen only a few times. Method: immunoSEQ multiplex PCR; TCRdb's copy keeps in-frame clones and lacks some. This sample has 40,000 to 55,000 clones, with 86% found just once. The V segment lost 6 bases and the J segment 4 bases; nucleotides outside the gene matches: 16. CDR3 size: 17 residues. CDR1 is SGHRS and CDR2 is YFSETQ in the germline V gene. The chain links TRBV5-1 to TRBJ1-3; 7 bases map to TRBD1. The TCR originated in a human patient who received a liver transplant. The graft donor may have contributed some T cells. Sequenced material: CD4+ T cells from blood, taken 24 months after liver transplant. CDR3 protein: CASTPLVSGGSGNTIYF. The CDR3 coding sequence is TGCGCCAGCACCCCGCTTGTCTCAGGGGGATCCGGAAACACCATATATTTT.